Described below is a single T cell receptor (beta chain) sequence and its context. Its antigen is currently unknown. This sample is drawn from a study of T cell therapy after organ transplantation. Time point noted: 20-29 weeks after completion of therapy. Generated by immunoSEQ multiplex PCR, the TCRdb table keeps only in-frame clones and is missing some. The data contain tens of thousands of clones, around 83% of them seen just once; the ten biggest clones take up 36%. This TCR was sampled from a human patient who had received a solid organ transplant and had CMV disease. T cells may partly derive from the graft donor. Specimen: CD8+ T cells from blood, collected after autologous CMV-specific T cell therapy.

In DNA, the CDR3 is TGCGCCAGCAGCTTGGAGGGGGGCTATGGCTACACCTTC. Its protein product is CASSLEGGYGYTF. The V gene is TRBV5-1, the J gene TRBJ1-2; possible D gene TRBD1, 6 bases. Germline CDR1 and CDR2: SGHRS and YFSETQ. This CDR3 comprises 13 residues. V was shortened by 0 bases and J by 4 bases, with 7 bases between the two germline ends. The full variable domain, completed using reference TRBV5-1 and TRBJ1-2, is KAGVTQTPRYLIKTRGQQVTLSCSPISGHRSVSWYQQTPGQGLQFLFEYFSETQRNKGNFPGRFSGRQFSNSRSEMNVSTLELGDSALYLCASSLEGGYGYTFGSGTRLTVV.